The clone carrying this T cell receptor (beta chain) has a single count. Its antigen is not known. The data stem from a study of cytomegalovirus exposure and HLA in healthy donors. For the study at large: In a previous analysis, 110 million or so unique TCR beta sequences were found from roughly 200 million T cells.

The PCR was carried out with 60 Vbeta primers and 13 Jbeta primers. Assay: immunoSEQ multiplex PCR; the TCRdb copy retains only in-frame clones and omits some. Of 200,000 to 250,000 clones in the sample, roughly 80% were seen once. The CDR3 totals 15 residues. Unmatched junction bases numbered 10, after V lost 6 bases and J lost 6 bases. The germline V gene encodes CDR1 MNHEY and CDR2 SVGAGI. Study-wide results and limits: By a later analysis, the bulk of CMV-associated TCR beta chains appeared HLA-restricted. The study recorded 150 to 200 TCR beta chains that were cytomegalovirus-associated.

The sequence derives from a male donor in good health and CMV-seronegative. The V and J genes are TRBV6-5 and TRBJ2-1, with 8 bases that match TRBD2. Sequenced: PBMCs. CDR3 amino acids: CASSQTRGGLNEQFF. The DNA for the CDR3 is TGTGCCAGCAGCCAGACTCGGGGGGGTCTCAATGAGCAGTTCTTC.